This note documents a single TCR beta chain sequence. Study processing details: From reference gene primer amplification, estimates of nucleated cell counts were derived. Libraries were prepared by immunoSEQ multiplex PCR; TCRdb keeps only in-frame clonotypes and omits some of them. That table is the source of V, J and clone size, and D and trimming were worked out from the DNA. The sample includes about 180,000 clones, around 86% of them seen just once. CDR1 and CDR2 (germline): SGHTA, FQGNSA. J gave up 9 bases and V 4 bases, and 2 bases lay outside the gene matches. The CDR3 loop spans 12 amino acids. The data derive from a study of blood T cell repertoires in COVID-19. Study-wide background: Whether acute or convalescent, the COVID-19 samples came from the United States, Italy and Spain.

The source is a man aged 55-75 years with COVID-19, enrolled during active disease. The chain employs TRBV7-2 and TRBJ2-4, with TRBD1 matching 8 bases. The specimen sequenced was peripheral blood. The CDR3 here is CASSYDRGIQYF. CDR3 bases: TGTGCCAGCAGCTATGACAGGGGCATTCAGTACTTC.